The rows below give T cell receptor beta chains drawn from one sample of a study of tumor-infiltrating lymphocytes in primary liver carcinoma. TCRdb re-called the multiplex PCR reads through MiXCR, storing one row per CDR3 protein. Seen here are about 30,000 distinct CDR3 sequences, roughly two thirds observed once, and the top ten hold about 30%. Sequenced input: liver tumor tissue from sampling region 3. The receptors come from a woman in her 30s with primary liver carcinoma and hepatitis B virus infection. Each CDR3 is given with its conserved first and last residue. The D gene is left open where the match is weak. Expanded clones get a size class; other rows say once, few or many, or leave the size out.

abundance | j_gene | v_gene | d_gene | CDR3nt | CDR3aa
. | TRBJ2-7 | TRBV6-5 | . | TGTGCCAGCAGTTACAATGACAGCAGCTCCTACGCGCAGTGCTTC | CASSYNDSSSYAQCF
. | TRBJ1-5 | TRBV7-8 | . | TGTGCCAGCAGCTTATGGGTAACTCAGCCTCAGCATTTT | CASSLWVTQPQHF
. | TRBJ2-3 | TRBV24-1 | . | TGTGCCACCAGTGATGGTATAGGGAAAACCCCCGGAGATACACAGTATTTT | CATSDGIGKTPGDTQYF
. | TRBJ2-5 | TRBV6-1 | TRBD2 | TGTGCCGACACCAATAACTTCGGGGGGGAGACCCAGTACTTC | CADTNNFGGETQYF
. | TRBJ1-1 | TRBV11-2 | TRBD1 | TGTGCCAGCGGCGCCCGGGACAGGGGGCGCAAGAGGTGGAGTAACATTGAAGCTTTCTTT | CASGARDRGRKRWSNIEAFF
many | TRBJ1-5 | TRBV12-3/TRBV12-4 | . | TGTGCCAGCAGTTTGGCGGGACGGCAGCCCCACCATTTT | CASSLAGRQPHHF
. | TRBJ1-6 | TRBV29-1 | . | TGCAGCGTTGTGGGACAACCTAATTCACCCCTCCACTTT | CSVVGQPNSPLHF
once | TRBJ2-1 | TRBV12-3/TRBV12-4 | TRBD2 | TGTGACAACAGGACCGGGACTAGTTGGGGATTTGATCAGTTCTTC | CDNRTGTSWGFDQFF
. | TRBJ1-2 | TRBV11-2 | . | TGTGCTAGCAGCCCCGGGGGTACAGTCGTTGATTACACCTTC | CASSPGGTVVDYTF
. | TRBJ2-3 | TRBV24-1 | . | TGTGCCACCAGTGATTGGGGGGGGCATAACACAGATACGCAGTATTTT | CATSDWGGHNTDTQYF
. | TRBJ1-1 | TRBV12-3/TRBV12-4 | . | TGTGCCAGCAATGGACTGAACACTGAGGCTTTCTTT | CASNGLNTEAFF
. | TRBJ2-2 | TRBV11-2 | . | TGTGCCAGCAGCTGGGTGGGGTCCTTCACCGGAGAGCTGTCTTTT | CASSWVGSFTGELSF
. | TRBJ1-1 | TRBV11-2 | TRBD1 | TGTGCCAGCAGCGCTCGGGACAGTGGGCGCAAGAGGTGGAGTAACACTGAAACTTACTTT | CASSARDSGRKRWSNTETYF
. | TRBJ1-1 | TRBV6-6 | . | TGCGCCAGCAGTCCGGTGGCATGCAACACTGAAGCTTTCTTT | CASSPVACNTEAFF
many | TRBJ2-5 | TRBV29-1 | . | TGCAGCGTGCGATTGAGAGGGGAGACCCAGTACTTC | CSVRLRGETQYF
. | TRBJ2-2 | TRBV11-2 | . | TGTGCCAGCAGCGTAGAGACAGGTGATACCGGGGAGCTGTTATTT | CASSVETGDTGELLF
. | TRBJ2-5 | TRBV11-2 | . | TGTGTCAGCAGCCCAAGGAGTAGAACACAAGAGACCCAGTACTTC | CVSSPRSRTQETQYF
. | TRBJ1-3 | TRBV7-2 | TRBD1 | TGTGCCAGCAGCTTAGCTCCGGGACAGGGCGGCTCTGGAAACACCATATATTTT | CASSLAPGQGGSGNTIYF
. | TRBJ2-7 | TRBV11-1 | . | TGTGCAAGCTTCATGGGTTACGAGCAGTACTTC | CASFMGYEQYF
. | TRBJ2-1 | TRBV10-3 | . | TGTGCCATCACTGAGTCGGGAGCGGTAGCCTACAGTGAGCAGTTCTTC | CAITESGAVAYSEQFF
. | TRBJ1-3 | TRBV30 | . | TGTGCCTGGACCCGAGACGGCTACTCTGGAAACACCATATATTTT | CAWTRDGYSGNTIYF
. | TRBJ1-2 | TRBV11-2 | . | TGTGCCAGCTTAGATGGGATGGCAGTGAGAGGCTACACCTTC | CASLDGMAVRGYTF
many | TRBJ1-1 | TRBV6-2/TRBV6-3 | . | TGTGTCAGCACTGCGACAGCGAACACTGAAGCTTTCTTT | CVSTATANTEAFF
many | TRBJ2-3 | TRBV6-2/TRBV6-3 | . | TGTGCCAGCAGTTACTCTAGCACAGATACGCAGTATTTT | CASSYSSTDTQYF
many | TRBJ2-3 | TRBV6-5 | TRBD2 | TGTGCCAGCAGTCTGACTAGCGCAGGACCAGATACGCAGTATTTT | CASSLTSAGPDTQYF
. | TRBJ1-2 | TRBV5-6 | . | TGTGCCAGCAGCTTCGGAGTGGGGGGCTACACCTTC | CASSFGVGGYTF
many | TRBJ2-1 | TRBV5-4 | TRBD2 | TGTGCCAGCCGTCCTAGCGGGAGCTTGTCCAATGAGCAGTTCTTC | CASRPSGSLSNEQFF
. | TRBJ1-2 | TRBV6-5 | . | TGTGCCAACAGTCCCACAGACTATGGCTACACCTTC | CANSPTDYGYTF
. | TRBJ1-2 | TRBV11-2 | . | TGTGCCAGCAGCACCGGGGGCACAGTCGTTGACTACACCTTC | CASSTGGTVVDYTF
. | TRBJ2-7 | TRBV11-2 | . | TGTGCCAACAGCTCTCCTGGGACGCGTACCTACGAGCCGTACTTC | CANSSPGTRTYEPYF
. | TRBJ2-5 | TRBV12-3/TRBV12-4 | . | TGTGCCAGCAGCCGGACCGCGGGCCCCCAAGAGGCCCAGTACTTC | CASSRTAGPQEAQYF
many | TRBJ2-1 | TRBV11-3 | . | TGTGCCAGCAGCCGGCAGAATGGGGTAGAGCCGCAGTTCTTC | CASSRQNGVEPQFF
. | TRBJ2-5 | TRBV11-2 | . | TGTGCCAGCAGCTCTGGGAGACTAGTGGGGACGCAATACTTC | CASSSGRLVGTQYF
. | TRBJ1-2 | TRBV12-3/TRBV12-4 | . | TGCGCCAGCAGTCCCCTGGACAGCCATGGCTACACCTTC | CASSPLDSHGYTF
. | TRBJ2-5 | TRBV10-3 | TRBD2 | TGTGCCATCAGTGAGTCCGGGAATAGCGGGAAAGAGACCCAGTACTTC | CAISESGNSGKETQYF
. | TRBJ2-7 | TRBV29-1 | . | TGCAGCGTTACGCGACACTCGGAGGGCGAGCAGTACTTC | CSVTRHSEGEQYF
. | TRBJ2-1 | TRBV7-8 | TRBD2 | TGTGTCAGCAGCTTAATCCCGGGACTAGCGGACAATGAGCACTTCTTC | CVSSLIPGLADNEHFF
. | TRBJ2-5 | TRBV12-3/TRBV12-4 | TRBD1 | TGTGTCAGCAGTCGTATAGGGGGCCGGGAGACCCAGTACTTC | CVSSRIGGRETQYF
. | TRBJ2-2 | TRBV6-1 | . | TGTGCCAGAAGTGAAACCCGTTCCGGGGGCGCCGCGAACACCGGGGAGCTGTTTTTT | CARSETRSGGAANTGELFF
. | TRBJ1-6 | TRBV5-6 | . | TGTGCCAGCAGCTTGGTAGCACTGAGATCACGCCTCCACTTT | CASSLVALRSRLHF
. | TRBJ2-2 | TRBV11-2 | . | TGTGCCGACAGCCCCGATCCCCTATTGAACACCGGGGAGCTGTTTTTT | CADSPDPLLNTGELFF
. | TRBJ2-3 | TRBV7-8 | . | TGTGCCAGCATCTCACTAGTACCAGATACGCCGTATTTT | CASISLVPDTPYF
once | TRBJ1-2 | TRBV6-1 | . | TGTGCCAGCAGTGAACGGCCCCTGGTCCTTGGATCTAACTATGGCTACACCTTC | CASSERPLVLGSNYGYTF
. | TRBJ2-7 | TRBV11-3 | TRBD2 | TGTGCCAGCAGCTTAAGCGAGCGGGAGCACGGGCAGTATTTC | CASSLSEREHGQYF
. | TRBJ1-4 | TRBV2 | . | TGTGCCAGCGAGGCTAGGGAAAAACTGTTTTTT | CASEAREKLFF
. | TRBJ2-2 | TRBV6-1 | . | TGTGCCAGCAGTGAAACCCTTCCCTGGGGCGTCGCGAACACCGGTGAGCTGTTTTTT | CASSETLPWGVANTGELFF
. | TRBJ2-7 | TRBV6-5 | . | TGTGCCAGCGGCTACAAGGATAGCAGCTCCTACGAGCAGTACTTC | CASGYKDSSSYEQYF
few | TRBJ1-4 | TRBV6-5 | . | TGTGCCAGCAGTTACCCAACCACTTACAGGGCTGTAGAAAAACCGTTTTTT | CASSYPTTYRAVEKPFF
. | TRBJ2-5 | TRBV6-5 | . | TGTGCCAGCAGTACCGACGAGGGGCTGACTCAGTACTTC | CASSTDEGLTQYF
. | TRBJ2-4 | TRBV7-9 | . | TGTGTCAGCAGCCCCCTCTCGGGGGCGACCAAAAACATTCAGTACTTC | CVSSPLSGATKNIQYF
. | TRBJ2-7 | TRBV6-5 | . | TGTGCCAGCAGTTATAAGTACAGCAGCTCCTACAAGCAGTACTTC | CASSYKYSSSYKQYF
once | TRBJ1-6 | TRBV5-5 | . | TGTGCCAGCAGCGTGGACCTCAGTAATTCACCCCTTCACTTT | CASSVDLSNSPLHF
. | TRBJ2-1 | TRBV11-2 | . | TGTGCCAGCAGCCACCGGGGGACAGTCAATGAGCAGTCCTTC | CASSHRGTVNEQSF
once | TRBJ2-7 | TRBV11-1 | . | TGTGACAGCAGCTTCATGGGGTACGAACAGTACTTC | CDSSFMGYEQYF
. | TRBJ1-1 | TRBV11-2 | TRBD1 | TGTGCCAGCATCGCTCGGGACAGGGGACGCAAGAGGTGGTGTAACGCTGAAGCTTTCTTT | CASIARDRGRKRWCNAEAFF
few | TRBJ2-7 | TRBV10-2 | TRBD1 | TGCGCCAGCAGTGAGTTTCCCATAGGACAGGGGGACCACGAGCAGTACTTC | CASSEFPIGQGDHEQYF
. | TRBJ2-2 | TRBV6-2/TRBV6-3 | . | TGTGCTAGCAGTTACGGGACCGGGGCCGGGGAGCCGTTTTTT | CASSYGTGAGEPFF
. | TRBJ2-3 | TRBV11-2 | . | TGTGCCAGTAGCTTGAACCCGGAGACCGATACGCATTATTTT | CASSLNPETDTHYF
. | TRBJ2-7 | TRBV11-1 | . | TGTGCCAGCAACTTCATTGGGAGCAACCACGAGCAGTACTTC | CASNFIGSNHEQYF